Listed here is a single TCR beta chain. Produced via immunoSEQ multiplex PCR; TCRdb's table is partial and in-frame only. The sample carries 80,000 to 100,000 clones, roughly 83% recorded once. The sample originates from a study of control samples from healthy donors and cancer patients. The sequencing sample was made of blood. The origin of this receptor is a woman aged 25 to 39 in good health.

CDR3 residues: CASSPLAAGELFF. CDR3 DNA: TGTGCCAGCTCACCACTAGCGGCCGGGGAGCTGTTTTTT. The V call is TRBV18, the J call TRBJ2-2; tentative D call: TRBD2 (6 bases). The germline V gene encodes CDR1 KGHSH and CDR2 LQKENI. Trimming took off 1 base at V and 6 bases at J, with 6 bases between the two ends. This CDR3 comprises 13 residues.